The 9 T cell receptor beta chains below all came from one sample that was sequenced in a study of blood T cell repertoires in COVID-19. Produced via immunoSEQ multiplex PCR; TCRdb's table is partial and in-frame only. Of some 360,000 clones detected, around 87% appear once; the ten largest clones hold about 2.5%. Sequencing was carried out using peripheral blood. These receptors originate from a woman in her sixties with COVID-19, enrolled during active disease.

The J gene is TRBJ1-4, the V gene TRBV19, with 10 nucleotides matching TRBD1. CDR1 LNHDA and CDR2 SQIVND come from the germline V gene (reference sequence). Trimming cost V 6 bases and J 9 bases; bases outside gene matches: 7. CDR3 length: 14 residues. The CDR3 bases are TGTGCCAGTAGCCTCCGGGACAGGGGTCAAAAACTGTTTTTT. As protein: CASSLRDRGQKLFF.

The J gene is TRBJ2-3, the V gene TRBV9; D is unclear. The ends were cut back, 2 bases at V and 2 bases at J, with 12 bases in the middle. The V gene's germline CDR1 is SGDLS and CDR2 YYNGEE. The CDR3 has 15 amino acids. The CDR3 nucleotides are TGTGCCAGCAGCGTTTCAACGGGTTTCACAGATACGCAGTATTTT. It specifies CASSVSTGFTDTQYF.

Comments on this clone: The same CDR3 also results from other DNA sequences found in this sample. The genes are TRBV7-9 and TRBJ1-2; D is perhaps TRBD1 (6 bases). Germline V lookup: CDR1 SEHNR, CDR2 FQNEAQ (reference sequence). This CDR3 comprises 14 residues. Between the trimmed V and J ends, which lost 5 bases and 4 bases, there was a span of 14 bases. CDR3 sequence (DNA): TGTGCCAGCAGCCCACCCCAGGGGATCTATGGCTACACCTTC. Translating it yields CASSPPQGIYGYTF.

V usage is TRBV4-1 and J usage is TRBJ1-2; no clear D. V lost 0 bases, J lost 6 bases, and 20 bases lay in between. The germline V gene has CDR1 MGHRA and CDR2 YSYEKL. This CDR3 is 17 amino acids long. The CDR3 protein is CASSQDLGAVVGDGYTF. The CDR3 DNA follows: TGCGCCAGCAGCCAAGATTTAGGAGCGGTCGTTGGTGATGGCTACACCTTC.

The J gene is TRBJ1-1, the V gene TRBV7-8; D remains ambiguous. The V end was cut by 5 bases, the J end by 0 bases, with 7 bases between. The CDR3 covers 13 residues. In germline, CDR1 is SGHVS, CDR2 FQNEAQ. CDR3 residues: CASSTRMNTEAFF. CDR3 DNA sequence: TGTGCCAGCAGCACCAGGATGAACACTGAAGCTTTCTTT. Supplemented by reference TRBV7-8 and TRBJ1-1, the full variable domain reads GAGVSQSPRYKVAKRGQDVALRCDPISGHVSLFWYQQALGQGPEFLTYFQNEAQLDKSGLPSDRFFAERPEGSVSTLKIQRTQQEDSAVYLCASSTRMNTEAFFGQGTRLTVV.

The gene calls are TRBV6-6 and TRBJ2-3; 9 bases are a match to TRBD2. CDR3 length: 14 residues. V trimming: 7 bases; J trimming: 6 bases; junction bases outside the gene matches: 8. Germline CDR1 is MNHNY and CDR2 is SVGAGI (reference sequence). The CDR3 region has the DNA TGTGCCAGCACCCGGGTTAGCGGGGGTGATACGCAGTATTTT. This codes for CASTRVSGGDTQYF.

The chain couples TRBV5-1 to TRBJ2-3; 11 positions match TRBD2. V dropped 0 bases and J dropped 5; count of bases not matched to a gene: 2. Germline V CDR1 and CDR2: SGHRS, YFSETQ. This CDR3 has 15 amino acids. CDR3 DNA: TGCGCCAGCAGCTTGGATGGGACTAGCGGAGATACGCAGTATTTT. It is translated as CASSLDGTSGDTQYF.

The chain joins TRBV2 to TRBJ1-6; no firm D call. Germline loops: CDR1 SNHLY, CDR2 FYNNEI. The length of the CDR3 is 14 residues. Trimming took off 1 base at V and 7 bases at J, with 8 bases between the two ends. CDR3 sequence: CASSEGGPNSPLHF. For the CDR3, the DNA is TGTGCCAGCAGTGAAGGAGGGCCCAATTCACCCCTCCACTTT.

V is TRBV3-1 (or the pseudogene TRBV3-2) and J is TRBJ2-5, with a weak D call TRBD1 (6 bases). Germline V gene lookup returns CDR1 LGHDT and CDR2 YNNKEL (reference sequence). The CDR3 spans 14 residues. The ends were cut back, 4 bases at V and 7 bases at J, with 16 bases in the middle. The CDR3 sequence: CASSLGQFGWTQYF. The CDR3 bases are TGTGCCAGCAGCCTAGGACAGTTCGGTTGGACCCAGTACTTC.